This T cell receptor beta chain was recovered during a study of T cells in tuberculosis (dated by TCRdb to the late 2010s). In terms of the full investigation: The study combined CD1B tetramers and high-throughput TCR immunosequencing to characterize T cells specific for the mycobacterial lipid antigen glucose monomycolate (GMM). IGRA-negative adolescents, IGRA-positive adolescents with latent tuberculosis and adults with active tuberculosis, some 11 per group, were compared in a South African clinical cohort. PBMC from active tuberculosis patients were archived either before standard anti-tuberculosis treatment began or within 7 days of the start of that treatment.

The immunoSEQ multiplex PCR assay was used to generate TCR libraries, with TCR-beta and/or TCR-alpha/delta assays applied to each sample. The amplified TCR libraries were sequenced on the Illumina high-throughput platform. The authors' pipeline ran thus. Clustering and dimensionality reduction relied on pairwise TCRdist distances among GMM-specific receptors from T cells that were either sorted ex vivo or expanded in vitro. The score assigned to each clinical repertoire was mean NN-distance, meaning the average TCRdist to the nearest 10% of tetramer-positive reference sequences. GEM TCR motif frequency was computed as the fraction of unique TCRs matching known GEM sequences by V/J usage and CDR3 length. Active tuberculosis was classified by linear discriminant analysis with leave-one-out cross-validation, implemented in scikit-learn. The table was pulled from immuneACCESS by TCRdb, which kept in-frame rearrangements only. Such tables lose some clones; where checked, under half of the loss comes from unresolved V genes, and the rest has no known cause. V, J and clone size derive from that table, while D and trimming were established from the DNA sequence. The sample records tens of thousands of clones, roughly 95% of which are singletons. The leading ten clones occupy approximately 4.2% of the sample.

Points on this clone: Its binding antigen is unknown. Per-base quality was not reported, and no clone a single base away is much larger than it. Other nucleotide sequences in the sample specify the same CDR3.

The time point label on this specimen signifies: new active TB diagnosis, blood taken before or within 7 days of starting treatment. Patients with active tuberculosis were defined as newly diagnosed, HIV-seronegative South African adults aged 18 years or older. Confirmation of active tuberculosis was obtained by positive sputum smear microscopy and/or positive M. tuberculosis culture. Unsorted cryopreserved PBMC were immunosequenced, covering on average about 96,000 T cells per clinical donor. From its cysteine to its phenylalanine, the CDR3 spans 14 amino acids. This entry keeps only the CDR3 DNA: 42 bases, framed from base 1. V loses 1 base at its end and J loses 3 bases; junction bases beyond the gene matches: 1. CDR1 and CDR2, looked up from the germline V gene, are SGHTA and FQGNSA. Overall results and qualifications from the work: Active tuberculosis TCR-alpha repertoires showed smaller mean NN-distances to GMM-specific TCRs than IGRA-negative controls, suggesting clonal expansion of these TCRs. The smaller NN-distances in active tuberculosis patients were driven in part by shorter CDR3-alpha lengths, while the difference seen for TCR-beta was not statistically significant. Using GEM motif frequencies, a classifier achieved approximately 75% accuracy, whereas a classifier built on the diverse GMM-specific repertoire got to under 90% accuracy (AUROC about 0.9). Which clinical samples got chosen depended on the availability of cryopreserved specimens, and the active tuberculosis cases were adults, whereas the controls were adolescents.

The sequence derives from an adult with tuberculosis. This receptor chain uses TRBV7-2 and TRBJ1-2, with 8 bases in between that match TRBD1. The sequenced sample was PBMCs, obtained at tuberculosis diagnosis. The CDR3 amino acid sequence is: CASSLGTGHYGYTF. The bases read TGTGCCAGCAGCTTAGGGACAGGGCACTATGGCTACACCTTC. Where the CDR3 stops, the reference TRBV7-2 and TRBJ1-2 genes take over; the full variable domain is GAGVSQSPSNKVTEKGKDVELRCDPISGHTALYWYRQSLGQGLEFLIYFQGNSAPDKSGLPSDRFSAERTGGSVSTLTIQRTQQEDSAVYLCASSLGTGHYGYTFGSGTRLTVV.